This T cell receptor beta chain was sequenced during a study of blood T cell repertoires in COVID-19. Whole-study context: There were acute and convalescent COVID-19 samples, and they came from the United States, Italy and Spain.

The table came from immunoSEQ multiplex PCR; TCRdb's copy has only in-frame clones and leaves some out. The sample includes about 250,000 clones, approximately 83% seen only once; the top ten take 15% to 17%. Germline V lookup: CDR1 LNHDA, CDR2 SQIVND (reference sequence). The V segment lost 4 bases and the J segment 5 bases; nucleotides outside the gene matches: 4. The CDR3 has 14 residues. In its sample, this clone was seen a few times. The V call is TRBV19, the J call TRBJ1-5; the match to TRBD1 covers 8 bases. This clonotype was sampled from a person between 65 and 80 years old with COVID-19, enrolled during active disease. The sample consisted of peripheral blood. The CDR3 region has the DNA TGTGCCAGTAGTAGGACAGGGCAGGATCAGCCCCAGCATTTT. Protein: CASSRTGQDQPQHF.